The sequence of this T cell receptor (beta chain) was determined in a study of T cells after yellow fever vaccination (dated by TCRdb to about 2019). For the wider study: The SMART-Seq v4 Ultra Low Input RNA kit was used to prepare libraries from fractions with low cell numbers. Two healthy male donors, one aged 18 to 30 and one aged 30 to 39 years, were included in the cohort. To track T-cell clones before and after primary and booster YFV17D yellow fever vaccination, bulk TCR alpha and beta repertoires were sequenced longitudinally. Blood was drawn at multiple timepoints before and after primary and secondary immunization, with bulk PBMC replicates and cell subsets isolated. The study at large found these results: FACS-sorted repertoires could contain abundant contaminating clonotypes from the bulk population, so computational filtering was required. Because only a couple of donors were included in the study, the extent to which the findings can be generalized is limited. Most clones expanded after primary vaccination were re-detected after the booster (almost 98% of CD4 and approximately 89% of CD8), suggesting broad memory maintenance. The secondary T-cell response was found to be weaker but faster than the primary response, with a peak reached on day 5 rather than on day 15. A small fraction of clonotypes appeared in both the CD4 and CD8 compartments, likely as a result of convergent recombination.

TCR cDNA was made using 5'RACE template switching, a step that added a universal primer site and unique molecular identifiers. cDNA synthesis was primed from both the TCR alpha and TCR beta constant segments. Library amplification involved two PCR steps, and the second step added sample barcodes and sequencing adapters. Libraries were sequenced on Illumina HiSeq 2500 (2x100 bp) or NovaSeq (2x150 bp). As for the original processing: Reads were demultiplexed and collapsed into UMI consensus sequences with MIGEC, and V(D)J alignment was performed with MiXCR. Vaccine-responding clonotypes were defined with edgeR using replicate PBMC samples, requiring FDR below 0.01 and a log2 fold change above 5 up to day 15. Each bulk clonotype received a CD4 or CD8 identity based on whether the sequenced CD4 or CD8 repertoire contained that clonotype at higher abundance. TCRdb reanalyzed the raw reads on its own, using fastp at Q25 for trimming and MiXCR for clone calling, and kept in-frame beta chains. Each record represents a unique CDR3 protein, reported with the most common genes and DNA among its rows. TCRdb, not the authors, supplied the V and J calls. Present in this sample are more than 450,000 distinct CDR3 sequences, less than 25% of which were seen just once. The leading ten clones occupy around 17% of the sample.

This specimen's treatment or condition label, per the study, means: live attenuated yellow fever vaccine strain. At each blood-draw timepoint, two biological replicates of bulk PBMCs were obtained. PBMCs were isolated from peripheral blood using a standard Ficoll-Paque protocol. TriZol was used to extract RNA from bulk PBMCs, from CD4 and CD8 fractions, and from dextramer-positive and dextramer-negative fractions. Regarding this clonotype: It has no known antigen specificity. One base away there is no much larger clone; base qualities are not given.

CDR1 and CDR2 were assigned from the germline V gene as SGDLS and YYNGEE. The CDR3 numbers 15 residues from cysteine through phenylalanine. CDR3 DNA is the only sequence kept; it has 45 bases, read in frame from the first base. The junction shows trimming of 3 bases on V and 3 bases on J, plus 12 bases between the germline ends. The sequencing used PBMCs, collected more than 20 days after the first yellow fever vaccination. The sequence is built from TRBV9 and TRBJ2-2, and perhaps TRBD1 as D gene, on 5 matching bases. The receptor's source is a young man who received the YFV17D yellow fever vaccine. The CDR3 here reads CASSGQGFDTGELFF. The nucleotide sequence reads TGTGCCAGCAGCGGGCAGGGATTCGACACCGGGGAGCTGTTTTTT.